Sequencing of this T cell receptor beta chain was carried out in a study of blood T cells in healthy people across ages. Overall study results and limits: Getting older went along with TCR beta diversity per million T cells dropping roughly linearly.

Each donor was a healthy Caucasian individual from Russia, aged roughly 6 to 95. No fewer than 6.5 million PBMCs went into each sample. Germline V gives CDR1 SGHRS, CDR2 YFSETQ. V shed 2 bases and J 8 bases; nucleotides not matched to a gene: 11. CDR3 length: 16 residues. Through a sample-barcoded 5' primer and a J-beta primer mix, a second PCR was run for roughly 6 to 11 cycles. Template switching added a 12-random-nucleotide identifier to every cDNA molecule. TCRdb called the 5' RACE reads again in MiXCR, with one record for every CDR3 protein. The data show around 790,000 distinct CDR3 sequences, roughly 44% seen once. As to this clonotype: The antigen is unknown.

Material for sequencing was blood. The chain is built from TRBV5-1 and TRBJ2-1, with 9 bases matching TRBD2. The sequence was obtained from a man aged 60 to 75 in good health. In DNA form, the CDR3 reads TGCGCCAGCAGCTTTGGCCCAGCGGGGGGTGATGATGAGCAGTTCTTC. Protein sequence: CASSFGPAGGDDEQFF.